What follows are 27 T cell receptor beta chains derived from one specimen sequenced in a study of cytomegalovirus exposure and HLA in healthy donors. PCR used 60 Vbeta primers and 13 Jbeta primers. Sequencing was performed with immunoSEQ multiplex PCR; in TCRdb, only in-frame clones are kept and a portion is missing. The profile covers around 150,000 clones, with approximately 80% appearing a single time and over 2% taken by the ten largest. The sample was PBMCs. The receptors come from a man aged 50-60 years in good health and CMV-seronegative.

The chain combines TRBV27 with TRBJ2-5; 13 nucleotides match TRBD2. CDR1 is MNHEY and CDR2 is SMNVEV in the germline V gene (reference sequence). The J segment lost 2 bases and the V segment lost 8 bases, leaving 5 bases of the junction unmatched. CDR3 length: 15 residues. CDR3 residues: CASGLAGAGQETQYF. The CDR3 nucleotides are TGTGCCAGCGGACTAGCGGGAGCGGGGCAAGAGACCCAGTACTTC.

The chain carries TRBV2 and TRBJ1-2, with 8 bases fitting TRBD1. The CDR3 has 14 residues. J was trimmed by 4 bases and V by 9 bases; bases with no gene match: 10. The germline gives CDR1 SNHLY, CDR2 FYNNEI. CDR3 in DNA: TGTGCCAGTAAGGCTCTGGGACAGGTCTATGGCTACACCTTC. Protein sequence: CASKALGQVYGYTF.

The chain is built from TRBV5-1 and TRBJ2-2; 8 bases line up with TRBD1. The CDR3 runs to 16 residues. Losses at the gene ends were 7 bases for V and 4 bases for J; bases not matched to a gene: 12. Germline V gene lookup returns CDR1 SGHRS and CDR2 YFSETQ. DNA for the CDR3: TGCGCCAGCTCCACAGACAGGGGAGCCGGCACCGGGGAGCTGTTTTTT. It is translated as CASSTDRGAGTGELFF.

The chain couples TRBV7-6 to TRBJ1-1, with a tentative D call TRBD1 (6 bases). The CDR3 extends over 15 amino acids. The V gene lost 1 base and the J gene lost 6 bases, with 15 bases spanning the gap. Germline V gene sequence: CDR1 SGHVS, CDR2 FNYEAQ. CDR3 residues: CASSLVPGQPAEAFF. The CDR3 nucleotides read TGTGCCAGCAGCTTAGTCCCCGGACAGCCCGCTGAAGCTTTCTTT. The complete variable domain, with remaining parts taken from reference TRBV7-6 and TRBJ1-1, reads GAGVSQSPRYKVTKRGQDVALRCDPISGHVSLYWYRQALGQGPEFLTYFNYEAQQDKSGLPNDRFSAERPEGSISTLTIQRTEQRDSAMYRCASSLVPGQPAEAFFGQGTRLTVV.

This chain connects TRBV7-9 to TRBJ2-3, with a possible D match to TRBD2 (6 bases). Germline V gene sequence: CDR1 SEHNR, CDR2 FQNEAQ (reference sequence). V lost 5 bases and J lost 6, with 15 bases in between. The CDR3 loop spans 14 amino acids. CDR3 DNA sequence: TGTGCCAGCAGCCTTAGCGGAACCGGGGATACGCAGTATTTT. The encoded protein is CASSLSGTGDTQYF.

This chain links TRBV27 with TRBJ1-2; TRBD1 might be the D (5 bases). Deletions cut 4 bases from V and 2 bases from J, with 11 bases between. Germline values: CDR1 MNHEY, CDR2 SMNVEV (reference sequence). The CDR3 totals 14 residues. CDR3 region: CASSSRRANYGYTF. In DNA, the CDR3 is TGTGCCAGCAGTTCCCGCAGGGCCAACTATGGCTACACCTTC.

This clone showed up just a few times. The J gene is TRBJ1-4, the V gene TRBV7-9, with D unresolved. The V gene lost 5 bases and the J gene lost 0 bases, with 7 bases spanning the gap. The germline gives CDR1 SEHNR, CDR2 FQNEAQ (reference sequence). The CDR3 totals 14 residues. The CDR3: CASSRTSTNEKLFF. The CDR3 coding sequence is TGTGCCAGCAGCCGGACTTCAACTAATGAAAAACTGTTTTTT.

The rearrangement joins TRBV6-1 to TRBJ1-1, with TRBD1 matching over 7 bases. This CDR3 has 13 residues. The junction had 2 bases not matched to a gene; V was cut back by 1 base and J by 6 bases. CDR1 is MNHNS and CDR2 is SASEGT in the germline V gene. The CDR3 loop is CASSEGRGAEAFF. The CDR3 DNA reads as TGTGCCAGCAGTGAAGGCAGGGGGGCTGAAGCTTTCTTT.

This clone appeared a few times. The gene calls are TRBV6-5 and TRBJ1-1; D remains unclear. CDR1 MNHEY and CDR2 SVGAGI come from the germline V gene. Trimming stripped 6 bases from V and 4 bases from J, with 15 bases between. The CDR3 spans 14 residues. CDR3 in amino acids: CASSRSTLSTEAFF. The CDR3 DNA reads as TGTGCCAGCAGCCGCTCTACGTTAAGCACTGAAGCTTTCTTT.

This chain connects TRBV15 to TRBJ1-2; 8 bases line up with TRBD1. The length of the CDR3 is 14 residues. Losses at the gene ends were 4 bases for V and 7 bases for J; bases not matched to a gene: 8. Germline V gives CDR1 LNHNV, CDR2 YYDKDF (reference sequence). Here the CDR3 reads CATSMIQGAGGYTF. CDR3 nucleotides: TGTGCCACCAGCATGATCCAGGGGGCTGGTGGCTACACCTTC.

The V gene is TRBV4-2, the J gene TRBJ1-5; D is ambiguous. The CDR3 extends over 15 amino acids. The germline V gene encodes CDR1 LGHNA and CDR2 YNFKEQ. V was trimmed by 2 bases and J by 7 bases, leaving 15 bases between them. This chain's CDR3 is CASSQQHPDNQPQHF. DNA for the CDR3: TGTGCCAGCAGCCAACAACACCCTGACAACCAGCCCCAGCATTTT.

The J gene is TRBJ1-2, the V gene TRBV6-1, with 7 bases fitting TRBD1. The CDR3 consists of 16 residues. Germline trimming cut 2 bases from V and 6 bases from J; bases unmatched to any gene: 12. CDR1 is MNHNS and CDR2 is SASEGT in the germline V gene. Written as DNA, the CDR3 is TGTGCCAGCAGTGAATACGGGACAGAAACAGACAATGGCTACACCTTC. This encodes CASSEYGTETDNGYTF.

This clone has a handful of counts. J is TRBJ1-2 and V is TRBV19, with 9 bases matching TRBD1. Germline CDR1 is LNHDA and CDR2 is SQIVND (reference sequence). The CDR3 loop spans 14 amino acids. V trimming: 1 base; J trimming: 3 bases; junction bases outside the gene matches: 0. The CDR3 region has the DNA TGTGCCAGTAGTATAGGGACAGGGGACTATGGCTACACCTTC. This sequence encodes CASSIGTGDYGYTF.

V is TRBV5-4 and J is TRBJ2-6; D is perhaps TRBD2 (7 bases). This CDR3 contains 16 residues. Per germline, CDR1 SGHNT and CDR2 YYREEE (reference sequence). V lost 0 bases to trimming and J lost 2 bases, with 9 bases between them. CDR3 DNA: TGTGCCAGCAGCTTGGGCGGGGGCGCTGGGGCCAACGTCCTGACTTTC. Encoded protein: CASSLGGGAGANVLTF. Looking up the rest from reference TRBV5-4 and TRBJ2-6 gives the full variable domain: ETGVTQSPTHLIKTRGQQVTLRCSSQSGHNTVSWYQQALGQGPQFIFQYYREEENGRGNFPPRFSGLQFPNYSSELNVNALELDDSALYLCASSLGGGAGANVLTFGAGSRLTVL.

J is TRBJ1-6 and V is TRBV6-5; D gene uncertain. V shed 0 bases and J shed 6 bases, with 9 bases lying between them. This CDR3 is built from 15 residues. The V gene's germline CDR1 is MNHEY and CDR2 SVGAGI. DNA of the CDR3: TGTGCCAGCAGTTACTCGAATGAAGCTAATTCACCCCTCCACTTT. Translated: CASSYSNEANSPLHF.

The genes are TRBV12-5 and TRBJ1-5; D might be TRBD1 (6 bases). CDR3 length: 19 residues. V lost 1 base to trimming and J lost 6 bases, with 25 bases between them. Germline assignment: CDR1 LGHNT and CDR2 FRNRAP. CDR3 DNA: TGTGCTAGTGGTTTGGACCTAAAATCCGGGGCAGGGGTCGGTCAGCCCCAGCATTTT. This translates into CASGLDLKSGAGVGQPQHF.

The CDR3 sequence is CSVVGIGELFF. The CDR3 DNA is TGCAGCGTTGTCGGTATCGGGGAGCTGTTTTTT. The chain joins TRBV29-1 to TRBJ2-2; D unclear. Germline lookup yields CDR1 SQVTM and CDR2 ANQGSEA. CDR3 length: 11 amino acids. V was clipped by 4 bases and J by 7 bases, with 7 bases between them.

The V gene is TRBV5-4, the J gene TRBJ1-1; TRBD1 might be the D (5 bases). Deletions cut 1 base from V and 3 bases from J, with 10 bases between. The CDR3 totals 14 residues. Germline assignment: CDR1 SGHNT and CDR2 YYREEE (reference sequence). CDR3 in amino acids: CASSLSKGYTEAFF. For the CDR3, the DNA is TGTGCCAGCAGCTTGTCGAAGGGGTACACTGAAGCTTTCTTT.

The gene calls are TRBV6-1 and TRBJ2-2, with no clear D. The V end lost 8 bases, the J end lost 0 bases, and 13 bases lay between the germline ends. Germline loops: CDR1 MNHNS, CDR2 SASEGT. This CDR3 region has 15 residues. CDR3 residues: CASRLLSSNTGELFF. CDR3 DNA sequence: TGTGCCAGCCGTCTTCTGTCCTCGAACACCGGGGAGCTGTTTTTT.

The chain joins TRBV5-1 to TRBJ2-5, with 8 bases identical to TRBD2. The germline CDR1 and CDR2 sequences are SGHRS and YFSETQ. V was clipped by 2 bases and J by 4 bases; unmatched bases: 7. The CDR3 is 15 amino acids. In nucleotides, the CDR3 is TGCGCCAGCAGCTTCAGCGGGAGTGGAGGAGAGACCCAGTACTTC. Translated: CASSFSGSGGETQYF.

V and J are TRBV5-6 and TRBJ2-7, with 7 bases that match TRBD1. Germline V gene sequence: CDR1 SGHDT, CDR2 YYEEEE. The CDR3 is 15 amino acids. With 4 bases clipped from V and 0 bases from J, the junction kept 7 bases outside the gene matches. CDR3: CASSGVDRSSYEQYF. The CDR3 DNA reads TGTGCCAGCAGCGGGGTGGACAGGAGCTCCTACGAGCAGTACTTC. The entire variable domain, with the rest obtained from reference TRBV5-6 and TRBJ2-7, is as follows: DAGVTQSPTHLIKTRGQQVTLRCSPKSGHDTVSWYQQALGQGPQFIFQYYEEEERQRGNFPDRFSGHQFPNYSSELNVNALLLGDSALYLCASSGVDRSSYEQYFGPGTRLTVT.

The CDR3 DNA is TGTGCCAGCAGCCGAGGGGTAGCGGGAGATGTGAGGCAAGAGACCCAGTACTTC. Translation: CASSRGVAGDVRQETQYF. The gene calls are TRBV7-6 and TRBJ2-5; 9 bases match TRBD2. The CDR3 contains 18 residues. V dropped 5 bases and J dropped 2; count of bases not matched to a gene: 15. The germline V gene encodes CDR1 SGHVS and CDR2 FNYEAQ. The entire variable domain, with the rest obtained from reference TRBV7-6 and TRBJ2-5, is as follows: GAGVSQSPRYKVTKRGQDVALRCDPISGHVSLYWYRQALGQGPEFLTYFNYEAQQDKSGLPNDRFSAERPEGSISTLTIQRTEQRDSAMYRCASSRGVAGDVRQETQYFGPGTRLLVL.

The V and J genes are TRBV30 and TRBJ2-6; TRBD1 matches at 10 bases. V lost 1 base to trimming and J lost 5 bases; unmatched junction nucleotides: 11. CDR1 is GTSNPN, CDR2 SVGIG, per germline (reference sequence). The CDR3 spans 18 residues. CDR3 sequence reads: CAWSDRDRGVGWANVLTF. The CDR3 DNA sequence: TGTGCCTGGAGTGACCGGGACAGGGGAGTCGGGTGGGCCAACGTCCTGACTTTC. Full variable domain (missing parts from reference TRBV30 and TRBJ2-6): SQTIHQWPATLVQPVGSPLSLECTVEGTSNPNLYWYRQAAGRGLQLLFYSVGIGQISSEVPQNLSASRPQDRQFILSSKKLLLSDSGFYLCAWSDRDRGVGWANVLTFGAGSRLTVL.

This clone came up once. The chain employs TRBV7-2 and TRBJ2-7; a weak D match, TRBD2 (7 bases). V was pared by 4 bases and J by 5 bases, with 12 bases between. There are 13 residues in the CDR3. Germline V lookup: CDR1 SGHTA, CDR2 FQGNSA. CDR3 in DNA: TGTGCCAGCAGCTCAAGGGAGGGGGACGAGCAGTACTTC. It translates to CASSSREGDEQYF.

The chain combines TRBV5-5 with TRBJ1-5, with D hard to call. Germline CDR1 reads SGHKS; CDR2 reads YYEKEE (reference sequence). This CDR3 spans 15 amino acids. Trimming shortened V by 0 bases and J by 0 bases, and 7 bases separated the two germline ends. The CDR3: CASSLGHLSNQPQHF. DNA of the CDR3: TGTGCCAGCAGCTTGGGGCACCTTAGCAATCAGCCCCAGCATTTT. The full variable domain, completed using reference TRBV5-5 and TRBJ1-5, is DAGVTQSPTHLIKTRGQQVTLRCSPISGHKSVSWYQQVLGQGPQFIFQYYEKEERGRGNFPDRFSARQFPNYSSELNVNALLLGDSALYLCASSLGHLSNQPQHFGDGTRLSIL.

The genes are TRBV4-1 and TRBJ2-1, with TRBD2 matching over 12 bases. V gave up 6 bases and J gave up 5 bases; unmatched junction bases: 8. Germline CDR1 MGHRA, CDR2 YSYEKL. The CDR3 contains 16 residues. CDR3 nucleotides: TGCGCCAGCAGGGCAGGACTAGCGGGGAAGGACAATGAGCAGTTCTTC. Residues: CASRAGLAGKDNEQFF.

This chain uses TRBV19 with TRBJ2-1; TRBD2 aligns across 9 bases. Trimming took 3 bases from V and 9 from J; bases not matched to a gene: 12. The CDR3 is 16 residues long. Germline CDR1 and CDR2: LNHDA and SQIVND (reference sequence). CDR3 bases: TGTGCCAGTAGTATCAGGGGAGGGACTAGCCCCGTTGAGCAGTTCTTC. Translated: CASSIRGGTSPVEQFF.